The rows below give T cell receptor beta chains drawn from one sample of a study of blood T cell repertoires in COVID-19. Sequencing used immunoSEQ multiplex PCR; TCRdb keeps in-frame clones, though not all of them. The sample shows about 120,000 clones, 80% to 90% of them seen only once. The source material was peripheral blood. These receptors came from a woman in her sixties or seventies with acute or convalescent COVID-19. The CDR3 runs from the conserved cysteine through the conserved F or W. Each record gives: V gene, CDR3 protein.

v_call: TRBV18; cdr3_aa: CASSPPAGGWGDTEAFF
v_call: TRBV24-1; cdr3_aa: CATSDPRGGLYNEQFF
v_call: TRBV6-4; cdr3_aa: CASSVSGEAKNIQYF
v_call: TRBV6-5; cdr3_aa: CASSYALGQGQNTIYF
v_call: TRBV5-1; cdr3_aa: CASSQNRENEQFF
v_call: TRBV9; cdr3_aa: CASSPRTSGGDEQYF
v_call: TRBV4-1; cdr3_aa: CASSQSTVDPSSPLHF
v_call: TRBV4-1; cdr3_aa: CASSHLLGTGVSKSEQYF
v_call: TRBV5-4; cdr3_aa: CASSLDRGPHYEQYF
v_call: TRBV28; cdr3_aa: CASSYPPPGLASEQYF
v_call: TRBV6-5; cdr3_aa: CASSSRTDQYGYTF
v_call: TRBV28; cdr3_aa: CASSSPRGYEQYF
v_call: TRBV15; cdr3_aa: CATSRDSRKGAGTLETQYF
v_call: TRBV10-3; cdr3_aa: CATFSSSGGGDTQYF
v_call: TRBV9; cdr3_aa: CASSVGGQGALGYTF
v_call: TRBV27; cdr3_aa: CASNPTGVTGELFF
v_call: TRBV5-4; cdr3_aa: CASSQQGRSGTEAFF
v_call: TRBV9; cdr3_aa: CASSWEGRPPLHF
v_call: TRBV3-1/TRBV3-2; cdr3_aa: CASSQSLGATQYF
v_call: TRBV6-6; cdr3_aa: CASSYGRRGNQPQHF
v_call: TRBV4-2; cdr3_aa: CASSQDEETGGQTQSTDTQYF
v_call: TRBV18; cdr3_aa: CASSPTVWDRAYEQYF
v_call: TRBV28; cdr3_aa: CASSLGQMNTEAFF
v_call: TRBV4-2; cdr3_aa: CASSQDLAIGQETQYF
v_call: TRBV3-1/TRBV3-2; cdr3_aa: CASSSNRMNTEAFF
v_call: TRBV30; cdr3_aa: CAWSGEWTEAFF
v_call: TRBV7-9; cdr3_aa: CASSLDGGANTEAFF
v_call: TRBV28; cdr3_aa: CASSFQNYGYTF
v_call: TRBV5-1; cdr3_aa: CASSPGQTYGYTF
v_call: TRBV28; cdr3_aa: CASRATGHNQPQHF
v_call: TRBV5-6; cdr3_aa: CASSFQTGEITYEQYF
v_call: TRBV10-3; cdr3_aa: CAINRDRNTEAFF
v_call: TRBV5-1; cdr3_aa: CASSLGGAGDEKLFF
v_call: TRBV10-3; cdr3_aa: CAIKEVSGGLGDTQYF
v_call: TRBV6-5; cdr3_aa: CASSSSYRGNTEAFF
v_call: TRBV28; cdr3_aa: CAIDGQGPNQPQHF
v_call: TRBV4-1; cdr3_aa: CASRNWTSNTEAFF
v_call: TRBV5-1; cdr3_aa: CASSLVGDTPETQYF
v_call: TRBV5-1; cdr3_aa: CASSPGSGAYGDTQYF
v_call: TRBV6-5; cdr3_aa: CASSSPGIYNSPLHF
v_call: TRBV3-1/TRBV3-2; cdr3_aa: CASSQQRRIGYTF